The next 8 T cell receptor beta chains were all read from a single sample in a study of T cell repertoires in cytomegalovirus infection. TCRdb independently ran MiXCR on the reads; one entry per CDR3 protein. The profile covers around 900,000 distinct CDR3 sequences, with around 31% appearing a single time and roughly an eighth taken by the ten largest. What these receptors recognize is not known. The specimen was cultured CD8+ T cells from PBMCs, collected from culture after CMV antigen stimulation. The source is a human donor in good health (CMV status not recorded). Some clones in this sample may be carry-over from other donors' samples.

This clonotype showed up just a few times. This chain links TRBV10-2 with TRBJ2-1, with a weak D call TRBD2 (5 bases). Looked up from germline, CDR1 is WSHSY and CDR2 is SAAADI. The ends were cut back, 8 bases at V and 10 bases at J, with 21 bases in the middle. CDR3 size: 14 residues. The CDR3 here is CASDITPGSKEQFF. Written as DNA, the CDR3 is TGCGCCAGCGATATTACTCCGGGGTCCAAAGAGCAGTTCTTC.

In its sample, this clonotype was seen many times. The chain uses TRBV7-8 and TRBJ2-3; D is possibly TRBD2 (6 bases). The CDR3 is 21 amino acids. Germline V gene data show CDR1 as SGHVS and CDR2 as FQNEAQ. V gave up 2 bases and J gave up 0 bases, with 27 bases separating them. For the CDR3, the DNA is TGTGCCAGCAGCTTAACGCCGTGGGAACTAGCCCGATCTAATAGCACAGATACGCAGTATTTT. It is translated as CASSLTPWELARSNSTDTQYF.

This clonotype turned up a few times. It may be a read error: a sequence one base away is much more abundant. V gene TRBV6-1 combines with J gene TRBJ1-1; D unresolved. V lost 7 bases and J lost 1, with 4 bases in between. The CDR3 has 11 residues. Germline CDR1 is MNHNS and CDR2 is SASEGT. The CDR3 sequence: CASNRNTEAFF. The CDR3 region has the DNA TGTGCCAGCAACCGGAACACTGAAGCTTTCTTT.

The chain joins TRBV20-1 to TRBJ2-7; D remains ambiguous. Trimming took off 1 base at V and 0 bases at J, with 7 bases between the two ends. This CDR3 region has 13 residues. Germline assignment: CDR1 DFQATT and CDR2 SNEGSKA (reference sequence). The CDR3 protein is CSARGTDSYEQYV. The CDR3 DNA reads as TGCAGTGCTAGAGGGACGGACTCCTACGAGCAGTACGTC.

This clonotype appeared a few times. V and J are TRBV6-2 or TRBV6-3 and TRBJ1-2; 12 positions match TRBD1. This CDR3 comprises 15 residues. Germline V gene lookup returns CDR1 MNHEY and CDR2 SVGEGT. Germline trimming cut 6 bases from V and 4 bases from J; bases unmatched to any gene: 6. CDR3 nucleotide sequence: TGTGCCAGCAGCGACGGGACAGGGGGCTTCTATGGCTACACCTTC. Its protein product is CASSDGTGGFYGYTF.

The J gene is TRBJ1-2, the V gene TRBV6-2 or TRBV6-3, with TRBD1 identical over 7 bases. Trimming at V came to 2 bases and at J to 2 bases, leaving 5 bases not matched to a gene. Per germline, CDR1 MNHEY and CDR2 SVGEGT. CDR3 length equals 15 residues. CDR3 sequence reads: CASSYLGQVNYGYTF. For the CDR3, the DNA is TGTGCCAGCAGTTACCTTGGACAGGTCAACTATGGCTACACCTTC.

This clonotype was counted at least ten times. The chain couples TRBV7-2 to TRBJ2-1, with TRBD1 matching over 7 bases. The CDR3 has 17 amino acids. After removal of 2 bases from V and 8 bases from J, the junction contained 15 bases not matched to a gene. From germline, CDR1 is SGHTA and CDR2 FQGNSA. The CDR3 DNA reads TGTGCCAGCAGCTTAATGCCGGGACAGAGCGTCGCCGATGAGCAGTTCTTC. This sequence encodes CASSLMPGQSVADEQFF.

In this sample, this clonotype turned up a few times. CDR3 sequence (DNA): TGTGCCAGCAGGTTAGGGGGATACTATAATTCACCCCTCCACTTT. Translation: CASRLGGYYNSPLHF. V usage is TRBV6-5 and J usage is TRBJ1-6, with D tentatively TRBD1 (6 bases). Germline CDR1 MNHEY, CDR2 SVGAGI. The CDR3 loop spans 15 amino acids. Trimming removed 6 bases from V and 3 bases from J, with 12 bases in between.